Reported below is one T cell receptor (beta chain). Its antigen is unknown. RNA in amounts of roughly 0.5 to 1 ug was reverse transcribed with random hexamers. Multiplex immunoSEQ PCR targeted 54 Vbeta and 13 Jbeta TCR beta segments. From the immunoSEQ multiplex PCR reads, TCRdb called clonotypes with MiXCR, one entry per CDR3 protein. The sample shows around 130,000 distinct CDR3 sequences, just under 95% of them seen only once. V was shortened by 5 bases and J by 0 bases, with 12 bases between the two germline ends. This CDR3 is built from 14 residues. Looked up from germline, CDR1 is GTSNPN and CDR2 is SVGIG (reference sequence). The sample comes from a study of CD8 T cells in Susac syndrome. Findings and limits, study-wide: Total CD8+ and CD8+ TEMRA repertoires contained roughly 15 and five Susac-specific public clones, respectively.

Blood CD8+ and CD4+ T cells underwent high-throughput TCR beta sequencing. Patients with Susac syndrome met diagnostic criteria that were recently defined for definite or probable disease. The sequencing sample was made of CD8+ T cells from PBMCs. The chain couples TRBV30 to TRBJ2-3; D tentatively reads TRBD1 or TRBD2 (5 bases each). This clonotype originated in a human donor with Susac syndrome. DNA for the CDR3: TGTGCCTGGGCTTGGGACCATAGCACAGATACGCAGTATTTT. Encoded protein: CAWAWDHSTDTQYF. The entire variable domain, with the rest obtained from reference TRBV30 and TRBJ2-3, is as follows: SQTIHQWPATLVQPVGSPLSLECTVEGTSNPNLYWYRQAAGRGLQLLFYSVGIGQISSEVPQNLSASRPQDRQFILSSKKLLLSDSGFYLCAWAWDHSTDTQYFGPGTRLTVL.